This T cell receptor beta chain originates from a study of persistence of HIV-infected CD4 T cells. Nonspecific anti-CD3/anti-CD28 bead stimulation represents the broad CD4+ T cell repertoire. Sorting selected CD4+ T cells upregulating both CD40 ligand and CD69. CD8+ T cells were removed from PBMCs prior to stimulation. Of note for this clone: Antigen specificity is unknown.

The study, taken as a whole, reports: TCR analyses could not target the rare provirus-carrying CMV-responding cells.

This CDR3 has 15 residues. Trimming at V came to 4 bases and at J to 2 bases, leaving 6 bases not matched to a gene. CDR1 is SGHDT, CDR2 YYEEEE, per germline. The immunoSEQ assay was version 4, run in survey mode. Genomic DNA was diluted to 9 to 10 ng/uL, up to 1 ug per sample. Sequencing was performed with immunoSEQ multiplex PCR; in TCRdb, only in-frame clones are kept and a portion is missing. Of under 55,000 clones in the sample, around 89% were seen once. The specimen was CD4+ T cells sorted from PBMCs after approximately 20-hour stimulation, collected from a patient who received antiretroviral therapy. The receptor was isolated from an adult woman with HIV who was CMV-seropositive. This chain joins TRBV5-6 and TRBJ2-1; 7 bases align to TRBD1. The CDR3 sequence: CASSQDRSPYNEQFF. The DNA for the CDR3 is TGTGCCAGCAGCCAGGACAGGTCCCCCTACAATGAGCAGTTCTTC.